One and the same sample provided the 28 T cell receptor beta chains below, sequenced in a study of early T cells in non-severe SARS-CoV-2 infection. MiXCR was run by TCRdb on the 5' RACE reads, yielding one entry per CDR3 protein. The sample carries approximately 52,000 distinct CDR3 sequences, around 8% recorded once. Sequenced input: whole blood. These receptors originate from an adult who was a healthcare worker with PCR-confirmed SARS-CoV-2 infection or an uninfected control (not recorded which).

The rearrangement uses TRBV27 and TRBJ2-7; the match to TRBD1 covers 9 bases. V was pared by 4 bases and J by 4 bases, with 2 bases of the junction left unmatched. CDR3 length: 13 residues. Germline CDR1 reads MNHEY; CDR2 reads SMNVEV (reference sequence). CDR3 coding DNA: TGTGCCAGCAGTTGGGGGACAGGGTACGAGCAGTACTTC. Its translation: CASSWGTGYEQYF.

This chain uses TRBV3-1 with TRBJ2-1; no firm D call. V dropped 5 bases and J dropped 10 bases, with 15 bases sitting between them. Germline V lookup: CDR1 LGHDT, CDR2 YNNKEL (reference sequence). This CDR3 region has 13 residues. In nucleotides, the CDR3 is TGTGCCAGCAGCGGACGGACGGGCCTGGAGCAGTTCTTC. Translated: CASSGRTGLEQFF.

Comments on this clonotype: This may arise from a read error, as a much more abundant clone is one base away. V gene TRBV7-3 combines with J gene TRBJ2-5; D gene uncertain. Germline values: CDR1 SGHTA, CDR2 FQGTGA. V was shortened by 4 bases and J by 5 bases, with 17 bases between the two germline ends. The CDR3 is 15 residues long. CDR3 in amino acids: CASSSQWASMETQYF. CDR3 nucleotide sequence: TGTGCCAGCAGCTCCCAGTGGGCGAGTATGGAGACCCAGTACTTC. The complete variable domain, with remaining parts taken from reference TRBV7-3 and TRBJ2-5, reads GAGVSQTPSNKVTEKGKYVELRCDPISGHTALYWYRQSLGQGPEFLIYFQGTGAADDSGLPNDRFFAVRPEGSVSTLKIQRTERGDSAVYLCASSSQWASMETQYFGPGTRLLVL.

This clonotype has a handful of counts. V is TRBV2 and J is TRBJ2-5; D gene ambiguous. Looked up from germline, CDR1 is SNHLY and CDR2 is FYNNEI. V was pared by 5 bases and J by 7 bases, with 8 bases between. The CDR3 extends over 11 amino acids. The CDR3 loop reads CASSRSGTQYF. The CDR3 nucleotides read TGTGCCAGCAGTCGCAGTGGGACCCAGTACTTC.

In this sample, this clonotype turned up many times. The rearrangement uses TRBV5-5 and TRBJ2-7; D is uncertain. Trimming removed 2 bases at V and 3 bases at J, with 12 bases between. The length of the CDR3 is 14 residues. CDR1 is SGHKS, CDR2 YYEKEE, per germline (reference sequence). The CDR3 nucleotides read TGTGCCAGCAGCTTTGGTTGGAACAGCTACGAGCAGTACTTC. Protein: CASSFGWNSYEQYF.

V and J are TRBV19 and TRBJ2-6; D is perhaps TRBD1 (6 bases). The germline V and J ends were trimmed by 3 bases and 0 bases, with 9 bases remaining between them. CDR1 LNHDA and CDR2 SQIVND come from the germline V gene (reference sequence). The CDR3 is 16 amino acids. CDR3 loop: CASSMDRTSGANVLTF. The CDR3 DNA is TGTGCCAGTAGTATGGACAGAACCTCTGGGGCCAACGTCCTGACTTTC.

This clonotype was picked up a small number of times. This rearrangement joins TRBV3-1 to TRBJ1-2, with unresolved D. V gave up 2 bases and J gave up 8 bases, with 15 bases separating them. The CDR3 contains 14 residues. The germline gives CDR1 LGHDT, CDR2 YNNKEL (reference sequence). The CDR3 loop reads CASSQKTPPDGYTF. The CDR3 coding sequence is TGTGCCAGCAGCCAAAAAACCCCGCCGGACGGCTACACCTTC. Together with reference TRBV3-1 and TRBJ1-2, the CDR3 gives the full variable domain: DTAVSQTPKYLVTQMGNDKSIKCEQNLGHDTMYWYKQDSKKFLKIMFSYNNKELIINETVPNRFSPKSPDKAHLNLHINSLELGDSAVYFCASSQKTPPDGYTFGSGTRLTVV.

J is TRBJ2-7 and V is TRBV7-2; D gene uncertain. The V gene's germline CDR1 is SGHTA and CDR2 FQGNSA. Trimming removed 2 bases from V and 3 bases from J, with 5 bases in between. The CDR3 is 12 residues long. In DNA form, the CDR3 reads TGTGCCAGCAGCTTACCCAACTACGAGCAGTACTTC. Encoded protein: CASSLPNYEQYF.

V and J are TRBV9 and TRBJ2-7; the D call may be TRBD1 or TRBD2 (6 bases each). The V and J ends lost 0 bases and 4 bases respectively, with 14 bases between them. The CDR3 runs to 15 residues. Germline values: CDR1 SGDLS, CDR2 YYNGEE. The CDR3 loop reads CASSVDPGAGYEQYF. In DNA form, the CDR3 reads TGTGCCAGCAGCGTAGATCCGGGGGCGGGATACGAGCAGTACTTC.

This clonotype appeared many times. The chain combines TRBV19 with TRBJ2-1, with 7 bases aligning to TRBD2. The CDR3 sequence is 14 residues long. V shed 11 bases, J shed 0 bases, and the junction held 7 bases outside the gene matches. The germline CDR1 and CDR2 sequences are LNHDA and SQIVND (reference sequence). The CDR3 sequence is CASKRDPSYNEQFF. The CDR3 DNA follows: TGTGCCTCCAAGCGGGACCCCTCCTACAATGAGCAGTTCTTC. The full variable domain, completed using reference TRBV19 and TRBJ2-1, is DGGITQSPKYLFRKEGQNVTLSCEQNLNHDAMYWYRQDPGQGLRLIYYSQIVNDFQKGDIAEGYSVSREKKESFPLTVTSAQKNPTAFYLCASKRDPSYNEQFFGPGTRLTVL.

This clonotype came up a few times. The rearrangement joins TRBV29-1 to TRBJ2-7; maybe TRBD1 (6 bases). The CDR3 covers 13 residues. The germline gives CDR1 SQVTM, CDR2 ANQGSEA. V was shortened by 6 bases and J by 0 bases, with 12 bases between the two germline ends. This CDR3 is CSVSDSYSYEQYF. As DNA, the CDR3 is TGCAGCGTATCGGACAGTTACTCCTACGAGCAGTACTTC.

This clonotype was counted many times. The CDR3 is CASSENSGNTIYF. The CDR3 region has the DNA TGCGCCAGCAGTGAGAACTCTGGAAACACCATATATTTT. The gene calls are TRBV10-2 and TRBJ1-3; D is uncertain. This CDR3 is 13 amino acids long. Germline loops: CDR1 WSHSY, CDR2 SAAADI. V lost 2 bases and J lost 0, with 2 bases in between.

The chain joins TRBV6-5 to TRBJ1-6, with D possibly being TRBD1 (5 bases). This CDR3 contains 16 residues. V was trimmed by 4 bases and J by 4 bases, leaving 14 bases between them. Germline V CDR1 and CDR2: MNHEY, SVGAGI. The CDR3 region is CASSSTTGTYNSPLHF. DNA of the CDR3: TGTGCCAGCAGTTCCACCACAGGAACGTATAATTCACCCCTCCACTTT.

Only a few counts were recorded for this clonotype. The chain links TRBV24-1 to TRBJ2-2; D uncertain. Germline CDR1 reads KGHDR; CDR2 reads SFDVKD. Trimming removed 5 bases at V and 3 bases at J, with 6 bases between. This CDR3 contains 13 residues. In DNA, the CDR3 is TGTGCCACCAGTGGCGCCCACACCGGGGAGCTGTTTTTT. Translating it yields CATSGAHTGELFF.

This clonotype was observed a handful of times. The V gene is TRBV7-6, the J gene TRBJ2-7; 7 bases line up with TRBD1. The CDR3 spans 16 residues. After removal of 3 bases from V and 6 bases from J, the junction contained 14 bases not matched to a gene. From germline, CDR1 is SGHVS and CDR2 FNYEAQ. CDR3 nucleotides: TGTGCCAGCAGCTTCCCCCGACAGGGACGTCGCGGCGAGCAGTACTTC. Its protein is CASSFPRQGRRGEQYF.

This clonotype was recorded at least ten times. This chain connects TRBV29-1 to TRBJ1-1; possible D gene TRBD1, 5 bases. Germline-derived CDR1 and CDR2 are SQVTM and ANQGSEA. Trimming took off 0 bases at V and 8 bases at J, with 10 bases between the two ends. The CDR3 extends over 12 amino acids. The CDR3 DNA follows: TGCAGCGTTGAAGAGGGGAGGACAGAAGCTTTCTTT. Residues: CSVEEGRTEAFF. The complete variable domain, with remaining parts taken from reference TRBV29-1 and TRBJ1-1, reads SAVISQKPSRDICQRGTSLTIQCQVDSQVTMMFWYRQQPGQSLTLIATANQGSEATYESGFVIDKFPISRPNLTFSTLTVSNMSPEDSSIYLCSVEEGRTEAFFGQGTRLTVV.

The gene calls are TRBV5-1 and TRBJ1-1; D gene uncertain. V gave up 0 bases and J gave up 7 bases, with 10 bases separating them. This CDR3 has 13 residues. CDR1 SGHRS and CDR2 YFSETQ come from the germline V gene. The CDR3 sequence is CASSLGPSDEAFF. The CDR3 nucleotides read TGCGCCAGCAGCTTGGGGCCTTCTGATGAAGCTTTCTTT.

Comment on this clonotype: One end of the junction does not line up with germline, which may come from a read error. The chain recombines TRBV7-7 with TRBJ2-1, with D perhaps being TRBD1 or TRBD2 (5 bases each). The CDR3 runs to 13 residues. Germline assignment: CDR1 SSHAT and CDR2 FNYEAQ (reference sequence). The DNA for the CDR3 is TGTGCTAGCAGCTTAGTCCGGGACGGAGAGCAGTTCTTC. Protein product: CASSLVRDGEQFF.

This clonotype is medium-sized within its sample. The chain is built from TRBV7-8 and TRBJ2-5; 14 bases align to TRBD2. The CDR3 loop spans 18 amino acids. CDR1 and CDR2 (germline): SGHVS, FQNEAQ. Germline trimming cut 5 bases from V and 6 bases from J; bases unmatched to any gene: 14. CDR3 nucleotides: TGTGCCAGCAGCCCCACCGGGACTAGCGGGAGTAGGTTAAAGACCCAGTACTTC. This codes for CASSPTGTSGSRLKTQYF.

In regard to this clonotype: Relative to the germline gene, one junction end is altered; a read error may explain this. This chain links TRBV7-7 with TRBJ2-3; D not resolved. Germline CDR1 and CDR2: SSHAT and FNYEAQ (reference sequence). CDR3 length: 14 amino acids. CDR3 sequence: CASSLNQDTDTQYF. CDR3 in DNA: TGTGCTAGCAGCTTAAACCAGGACACAGATACGCAGTATTTT. The whole variable domain, filled in from reference TRBV7-7 and TRBJ2-3, reads GAGVSQSPRYKVTKRGQDVTLRCDPISSHATLYWYQQALGQGPEFLTYFNYEAQPDKSGLPSDRFSAERPEGSISTLTIQRTEQRDSAMYRCASSLNQDTDTQYFGPGTRLTVL.

The rearrangement joins TRBV9 to TRBJ2-1, with TRBD2 identical over 8 bases. CDR3 length equals 14 residues. The junction had 7 bases not matched to a gene; V was cut back by 3 bases and J by 8 bases. Germline loops: CDR1 SGDLS, CDR2 YYNGEE. CDR3 bases: TGTGCCAGCAGCGCGGTCGGGGGGGCCGATGAGCAGTTCTTC. Amino acid sequence: CASSAVGGADEQFF.

This clonotype was seen a few times. The genes are TRBV28 and TRBJ2-5, with D possibly being TRBD1 (6 bases). The CDR3 runs to 17 residues. CDR1 MDHEN and CDR2 SYDVKM come from the germline V gene. V was clipped by 6 bases and J by 0 bases, with 20 bases between them. The CDR3 nucleotides read TGTGCCAGCAGCTCCGCGGGTGGGGGCTCCTACCAAGAGACCCAGTACTTC. Translated, it gives CASSSAGGGSYQETQYF.

This clonotype was detected many times. The chain combines TRBV12-3 or TRBV12-4 with TRBJ2-3; 9 positions agree with TRBD2. The CDR3 has 16 amino acids. V shed 7 bases, J shed 4 bases, and the junction held 12 bases outside the gene matches. CDR3 bases: TGTGCCAGCACCCCTCAGGGGGGGACTAGCCCAGATACGCAGTATTTT. It specifies CASTPQGGTSPDTQYF.

In this sample, this clonotype turned up many times. The rearrangement joins TRBV12-3 or TRBV12-4 to TRBJ1-5; D is unresolved. Trimming cost V 4 bases and J 11 bases, with 9 bases left between them. This CDR3 is 11 amino acids long. The CDR3 DNA reads as TGTGCCAGCAGTTCTTCCGAAGCCCAGCATTTT. Amino acid sequence: CASSSSEAQHF.

There are many counts of this clonotype. The chain couples TRBV29-1 to TRBJ1-1, with D tentatively TRBD1 (6 bases). CDR3 length equals 12 residues. Trimming removed 6 bases at V and 1 base at J, with 9 bases between. CDR1 is SQVTM and CDR2 is ANQGSEA in the germline V gene. The CDR3 protein is CSVGQRNTEAFF. In DNA, the CDR3 is TGCAGCGTCGGACAGAGGAACACTGAAGCTTTCTTT.

This chain links TRBV19 with TRBJ1-5; the match to TRBD1 covers 7 bases. Germline V lookup: CDR1 LNHDA, CDR2 SQIVND (reference sequence). V shed 5 bases, J shed 0 bases, and the junction held 7 bases outside the gene matches. The CDR3 runs to 16 residues. The CDR3 region has the DNA TGTGCCAGTAGTCTCGCAGGGACAGCTAGCAATCAGCCCCAGCATTTT. It specifies CASSLAGTASNQPQHF. Full variable domain (rest looked up from reference TRBV19 and TRBJ1-5): DGGITQSPKYLFRKEGQNVTLSCEQNLNHDAMYWYRQDPGQGLRLIYYSQIVNDFQKGDIAEGYSVSREKKESFPLTVTSAQKNPTAFYLCASSLAGTASNQPQHFGDGTRLSIL.

This clonotype was detected many times. The V call is TRBV13, the J call TRBJ2-4; D not certain. The CDR3 has 15 amino acids. Germline V lookup: CDR1 PRHDT, CDR2 FYEKMQ (reference sequence). Trimming shortened V by 0 bases and J by 0 bases, and 6 bases separated the two germline ends. This chain's CDR3 is CASSLGSGAKNIQYF. The DNA of the CDR3 is TGTGCCAGCAGCTTAGGCTCCGGAGCCAAAAACATTCAGTACTTC.

This clonotype has ten or more counts. The chain is built from TRBV20-1 and TRBJ2-7, with 13 positions matching TRBD2. Germline V gene sequence: CDR1 DFQATT, CDR2 SNEGSKA (reference sequence). The CDR3 runs 15 residues. With V trimmed by 0 bases and J by 8 bases, 7 bases remained unmatched. The CDR3 bases are TGCAGTGCTAGAGATTACACTAGCGGGGGGGCAAAGCAGTACTTC. Protein product: CSARDYTSGGAKQYF.